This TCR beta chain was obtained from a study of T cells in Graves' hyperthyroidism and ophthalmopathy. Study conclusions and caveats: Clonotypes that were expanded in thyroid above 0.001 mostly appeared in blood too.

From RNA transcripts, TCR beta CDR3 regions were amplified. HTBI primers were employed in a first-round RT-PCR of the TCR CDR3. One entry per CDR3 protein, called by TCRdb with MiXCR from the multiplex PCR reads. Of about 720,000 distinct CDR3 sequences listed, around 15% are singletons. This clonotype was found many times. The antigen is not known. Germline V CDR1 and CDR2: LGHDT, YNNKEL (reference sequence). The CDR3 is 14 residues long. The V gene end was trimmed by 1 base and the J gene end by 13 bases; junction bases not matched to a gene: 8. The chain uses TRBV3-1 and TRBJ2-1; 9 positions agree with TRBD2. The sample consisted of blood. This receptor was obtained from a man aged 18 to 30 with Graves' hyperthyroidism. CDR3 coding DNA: TGTGCCAGCAGCCAAGTGGCTAGCGGGACGGGTCAGTTCTTC. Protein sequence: CASSQVASGTGQFF.